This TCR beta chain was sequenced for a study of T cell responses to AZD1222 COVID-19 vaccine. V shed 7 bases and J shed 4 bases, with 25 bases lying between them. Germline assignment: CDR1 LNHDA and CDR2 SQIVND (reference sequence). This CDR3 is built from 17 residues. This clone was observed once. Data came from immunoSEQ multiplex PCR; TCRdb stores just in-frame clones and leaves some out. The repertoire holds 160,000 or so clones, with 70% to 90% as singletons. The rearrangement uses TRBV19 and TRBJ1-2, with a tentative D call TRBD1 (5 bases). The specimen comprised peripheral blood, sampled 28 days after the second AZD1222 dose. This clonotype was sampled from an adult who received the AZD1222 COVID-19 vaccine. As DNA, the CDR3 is TGTGCCAGTACCACCCGGGGGGGGGACGGTGGAATCTATGGCTACACCTTC. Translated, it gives CASTTRGGDGGIYGYTF.